This T cell receptor (beta chain) was identified during a study of shared clonotypes between healthy human individuals (TCRdb year 2020). Regarding the study in general: Two women and a few men aged 18 to 49 years were included in the cohort. For each donor, three plates each were used for CD4 naive and CD4 memory, two plates were used for CD8 naive, and one plate was used for CD8 memory. Each donor's leukapheresis produced roughly between roughly 0.85 and 9.5 billion PBMCs. To estimate repertoire size and how much clonotypes are shared between individuals, the study performed deep sequencing of blood TCR repertoires from five healthy adults. To increase sequencing depth and limit assay-specific biases, TCR repertoire library preparation and sequencing were carried out by different laboratories using diverse techniques. Findings and caveats that apply to the study as a whole: Compared with non-shared clonotypes, clonotypes shared by all four sorted-subset donors had higher generation probabilities. Across four donors, approximately 5% of naive CD4, more than 3% of naive CD8, under 2.5% of memory CD4, and roughly 0.4% of memory CD8 clonotypes were shared. Based on pairwise subsampling, the degree of clonotype sharing among donors was expected to be affected by sequencing depth. Sampling was restricted to blood, and TCR repertoires in tissue are likely to differ from TCR repertoires in blood. The small number of donors limited the genetic and exposure-history diversity represented. Larger estimated clonotype richness was generally found for naive subsets than for memory subsets. Rarefaction of sorted-subset datasets indicated incomplete sequencing despite the large sequencing depth.

Looking up the germline V gene (reference sequence) yields CDR1 SEHNR and CDR2 FQNEAQ. The CDR3 has 15 amino acids, counting the end cysteine and phenylalanine. The kept DNA is CDR3 alone, 45 bases in frame from the first base. Using the deep immunoSEQ assay, TCR CDR3 regions were amplified from genomic DNA by multiplex PCR. Genomic DNA extracted from each cell subset was distributed evenly over all wells of several immunoSEQ 96-well plates, and each plate served as one replicate. Each replicate PCR for sorted subsets received approximately 200 ng genomic DNA, equal to roughly 29,000 T cell genomes. Purified libraries were quantified with a Qubit 3.0 fluorometer, sized on a Bioanalyzer 2100, and re-quantified with the KAPA Library Quantification kit. Each immunoSEQ 96-well plate was sequenced on its own single-read 150-cycle Illumina NextSeq 550 flow cell. Under the source paper's analysis protocol: The immunoSEQ output contained only junctional sequences without quality scores, so filtering could not match that applied to full-length reads. Sequences were annotated with PyIR, a Python wrapper for IgBLAST v1.9, and V/J genes and CDR3 were assigned using IMGT germline references. Reads were removed for weak V/J assignments (E-value above 1e-6), missing CDR3, stop codons, out-of-frame junctions, or ambiguous translated residues. V3J clonotypes were defined as sequences sharing the same inferred V gene, J gene, and CDR3 amino acid sequence. Percentage overlap between repertoires was computed as shared unique clonotypes divided by the size of the smaller repertoire. Richness of each repertoire was evaluated using RTK rarefaction, the Chao1 estimator, and Recon v2.1 estimates of unobserved clonotypes. OLGA was used to compute generation probabilities for all TCRbeta clonotypes that the gDNA method yielded from four donors. TCRdb retrieved this table from immuneACCESS and kept in-frame rearrangements only. Not all clones are present; in checked studies, unresolved V genes account for under half, and no reason is known for the remainder. V and J calls and clone size are those listed in that table; D and trimming were worked out from the DNA. The sample table contains approximately 530,000 clones; only one count was recorded for about 96% of them. Under 0.06% of the sample comes from the top ten.

Donors were healthy HIV-negative adults with no recently reported acute infections or vaccinations. All donors were Caucasian adults living in Nashville, Tennessee, USA. CD4+ T cells were enriched by magnetic negative selection; naive cells were then positively selected on CD45RA, and the negative fraction formed the memory subset. Blood was collected by leukapheresis, and PBMCs were isolated by Ficoll-Histopaque density gradient centrifugation and then cryopreserved in liquid nitrogen vapor phase. Analytical flow cytometry was used to check the purity and quantity of each magnetically sorted T cell population. Each sorted fraction had its genomic DNA isolated and then quantified by UV absorbance on a Nanodrop 2000c. Points on this clone: The target of this receptor is not known. Base qualities are missing; no much larger clone stands one base away.

Sequences were obtained from naive CD4+ T cells sorted from blood. Sample cell subset or site, as interpreted from the label and publication: CD45RA+ positively selected. This chain is built from TRBV7-9 and TRBJ2-5; TRBD1 aligns with 12 central bases. The J call is doubtful: the DNA matches TRBJ2-7 better. This sequence was found in a woman in her twenties or thirties in good health. The CDR3 region has the sequence CASSGGTGGRYEQYF. The bases are TGTGCCAGCAGCGGAGGGACAGGGGGCAGGTACGAGCAGTACTTC.